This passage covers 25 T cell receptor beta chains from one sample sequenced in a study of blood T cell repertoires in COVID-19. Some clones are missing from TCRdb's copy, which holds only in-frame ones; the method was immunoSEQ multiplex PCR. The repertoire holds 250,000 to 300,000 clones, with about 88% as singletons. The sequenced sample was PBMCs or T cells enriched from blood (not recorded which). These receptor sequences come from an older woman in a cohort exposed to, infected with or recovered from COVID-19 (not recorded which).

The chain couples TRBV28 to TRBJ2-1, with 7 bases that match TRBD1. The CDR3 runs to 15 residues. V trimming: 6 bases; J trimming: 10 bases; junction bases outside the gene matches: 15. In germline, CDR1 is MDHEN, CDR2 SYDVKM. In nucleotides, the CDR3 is TGTGCCAGCAGCTCGGACAGGCTGCCCCTGTGGGAGCAGTTCTTC. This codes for CASSSDRLPLWEQFF. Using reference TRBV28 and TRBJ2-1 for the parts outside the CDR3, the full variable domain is DVKVTQSSRYLVKRTGEKVFLECVQDMDHENMFWYRQDPGLGLRLIYFSYDVKMKEKGDIPEGYSVSREKKERFSLILESASTNQTSMYLCASSSDRLPLWEQFFGPGTRLTVL.

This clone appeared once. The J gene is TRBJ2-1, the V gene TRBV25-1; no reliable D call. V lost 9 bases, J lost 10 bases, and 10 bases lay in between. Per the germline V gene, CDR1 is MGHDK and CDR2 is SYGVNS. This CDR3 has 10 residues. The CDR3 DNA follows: TGTGCCAGAAGACTCGAAGAGCAGTTCTTC. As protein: CARRLEEQFF.

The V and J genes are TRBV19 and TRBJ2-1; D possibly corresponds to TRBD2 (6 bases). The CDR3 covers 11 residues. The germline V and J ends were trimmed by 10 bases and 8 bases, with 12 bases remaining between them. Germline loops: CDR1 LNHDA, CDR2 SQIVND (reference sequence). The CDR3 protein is CATRLVHEQFF. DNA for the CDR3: TGTGCCACCCGACTAGTGCATGAGCAGTTCTTC.

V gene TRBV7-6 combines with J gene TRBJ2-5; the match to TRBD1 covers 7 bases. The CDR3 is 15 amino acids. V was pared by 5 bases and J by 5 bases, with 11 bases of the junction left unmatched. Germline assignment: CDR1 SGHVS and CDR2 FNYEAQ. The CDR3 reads CASSANRGPRETQYF. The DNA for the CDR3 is TGTGCCAGCAGCGCGAACAGGGGTCCGAGGGAGACCCAGTACTTC. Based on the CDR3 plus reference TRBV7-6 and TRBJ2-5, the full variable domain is GAGVSQSPRYKVTKRGQDVALRCDPISGHVSLYWYRQALGQGPEFLTYFNYEAQQDKSGLPNDRFSAERPEGSISTLTIQRTEQRDSAMYRCASSANRGPRETQYFGPGTRLLVL.

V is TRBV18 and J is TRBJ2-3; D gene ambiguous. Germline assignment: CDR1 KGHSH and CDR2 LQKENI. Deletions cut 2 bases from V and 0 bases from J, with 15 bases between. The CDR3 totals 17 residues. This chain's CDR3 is CASSPWQEVYSTDTQYF. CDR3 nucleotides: TGTGCCAGCTCACCATGGCAGGAAGTGTATAGCACAGATACGCAGTATTTT.

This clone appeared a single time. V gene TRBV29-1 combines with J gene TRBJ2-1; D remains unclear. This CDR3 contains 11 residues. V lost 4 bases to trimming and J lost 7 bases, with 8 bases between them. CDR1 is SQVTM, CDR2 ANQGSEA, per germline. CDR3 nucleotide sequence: TGCAGCGTTGTTTATGTAAATGAGCAGTTCTTC. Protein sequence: CSVVYVNEQFF.

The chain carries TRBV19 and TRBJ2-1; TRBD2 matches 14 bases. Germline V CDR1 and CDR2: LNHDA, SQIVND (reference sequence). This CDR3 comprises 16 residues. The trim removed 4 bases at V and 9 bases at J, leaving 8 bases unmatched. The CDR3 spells CASSTTSGRGRGEQFF. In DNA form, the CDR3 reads TGTGCCAGTAGTACGACTAGCGGGAGGGGGAGGGGTGAGCAGTTCTTC.

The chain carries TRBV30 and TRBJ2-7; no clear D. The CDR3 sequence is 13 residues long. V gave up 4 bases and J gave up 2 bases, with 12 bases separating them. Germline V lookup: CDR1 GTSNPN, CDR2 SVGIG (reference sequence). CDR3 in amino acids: CAWTLSPTYEQYF. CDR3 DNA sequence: TGTGCCTGGACGTTGTCCCCTACCTACGAGCAGTACTTC.

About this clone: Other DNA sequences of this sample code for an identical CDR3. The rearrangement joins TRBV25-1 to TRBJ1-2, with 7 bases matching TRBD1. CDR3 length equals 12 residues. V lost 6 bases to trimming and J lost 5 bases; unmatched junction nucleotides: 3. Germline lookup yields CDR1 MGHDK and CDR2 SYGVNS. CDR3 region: CASSDRVYGYTF. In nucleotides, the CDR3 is TGTGCCAGCAGCGACAGGGTATATGGCTACACCTTC.

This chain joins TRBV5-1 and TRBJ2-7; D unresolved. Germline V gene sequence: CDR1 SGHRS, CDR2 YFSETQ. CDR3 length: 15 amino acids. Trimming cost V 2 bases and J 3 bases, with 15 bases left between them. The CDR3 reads CASSFRGSSFYEQYF. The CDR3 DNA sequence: TGCGCCAGCAGCTTTCGAGGCTCATCCTTCTACGAGCAGTACTTC.

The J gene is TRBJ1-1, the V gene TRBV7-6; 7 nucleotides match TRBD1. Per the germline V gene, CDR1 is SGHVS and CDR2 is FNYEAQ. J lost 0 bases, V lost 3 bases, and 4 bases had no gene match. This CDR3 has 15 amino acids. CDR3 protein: CASSLRQGLNTEAFF. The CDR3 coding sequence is TGTGCCAGCAGCTTGAGACAGGGACTGAACACTGAAGCTTTCTTT.

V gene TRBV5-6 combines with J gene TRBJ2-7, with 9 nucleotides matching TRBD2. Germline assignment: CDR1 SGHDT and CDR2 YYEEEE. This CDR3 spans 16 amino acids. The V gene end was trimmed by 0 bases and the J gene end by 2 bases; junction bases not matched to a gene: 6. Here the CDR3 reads CASSLGPSGRTYEQYF. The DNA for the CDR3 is TGTGCCAGCAGCTTGGGCCCGAGCGGGAGGACCTACGAGCAGTACTTC.

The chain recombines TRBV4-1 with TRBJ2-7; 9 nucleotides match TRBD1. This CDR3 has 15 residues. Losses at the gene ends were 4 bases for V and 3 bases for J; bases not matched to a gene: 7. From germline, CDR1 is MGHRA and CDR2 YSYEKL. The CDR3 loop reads CASSPPYRGHYEQYF. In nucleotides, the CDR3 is TGCGCCAGCAGCCCTCCTTACAGGGGGCACTACGAGCAGTACTTC.

As DNA, the CDR3 is TGTGCCAGCAGCTTAGACAGCTCAAGCGGCTACACCTTC. Residues: CASSLDSSSGYTF. The V and J genes are TRBV11-1 and TRBJ1-2; D ambiguous. Germline V gene sequence: CDR1 SGHAT, CDR2 FQDESV (reference sequence). The CDR3 extends over 13 amino acids. Between the trimmed V and J ends, which lost 1 base and 8 bases, there was a span of 11 bases. The whole variable domain, remainder taken from reference TRBV11-1 and TRBJ1-2, is EAEVAQSPRYKITEKSQAVAFWCDPISGHATLYWYRQILGQGPELLVQFQDESVVDDSQLPKDRFSAERLKGVDSTLKIQPAELGDSAMYLCASSLDSSSGYTFGSGTRLTVV.

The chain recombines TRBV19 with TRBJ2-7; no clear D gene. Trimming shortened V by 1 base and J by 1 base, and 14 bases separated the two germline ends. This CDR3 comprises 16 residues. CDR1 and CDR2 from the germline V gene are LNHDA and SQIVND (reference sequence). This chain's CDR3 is CASSIGKGSRSYEQYF. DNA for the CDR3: TGTGCCAGTAGTATAGGTAAAGGTTCTAGGTCCTACGAGCAGTACTTC.

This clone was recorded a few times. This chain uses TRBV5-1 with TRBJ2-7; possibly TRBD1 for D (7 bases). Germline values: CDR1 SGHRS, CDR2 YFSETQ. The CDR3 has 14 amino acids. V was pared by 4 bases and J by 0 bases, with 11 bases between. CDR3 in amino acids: CASSPQGGSYEQYF. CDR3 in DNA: TGCGCCAGCAGCCCCCAGGGGGGCTCCTACGAGCAGTACTTC.

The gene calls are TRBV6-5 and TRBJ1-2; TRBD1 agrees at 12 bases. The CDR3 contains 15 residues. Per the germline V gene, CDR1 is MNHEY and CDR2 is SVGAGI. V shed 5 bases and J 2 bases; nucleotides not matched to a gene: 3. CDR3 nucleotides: TGTGCCAGCAGTCTGGGGACAGGGGGCAACTATGGCTACACCTTC. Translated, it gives CASSLGTGGNYGYTF.

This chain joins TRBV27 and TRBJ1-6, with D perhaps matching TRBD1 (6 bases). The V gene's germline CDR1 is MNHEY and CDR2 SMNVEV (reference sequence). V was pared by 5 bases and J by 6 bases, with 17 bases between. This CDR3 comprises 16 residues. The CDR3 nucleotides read TGTGCCAGCAGTAAAACAAGACAGGACCTTAATTCACCCCTCCACTTT. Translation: CASSKTRQDLNSPLHF.

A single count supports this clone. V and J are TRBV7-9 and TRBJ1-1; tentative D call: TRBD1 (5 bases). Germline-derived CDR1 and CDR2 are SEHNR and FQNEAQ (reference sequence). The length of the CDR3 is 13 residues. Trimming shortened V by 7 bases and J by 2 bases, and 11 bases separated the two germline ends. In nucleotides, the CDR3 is TGTGCCAGCACCCGTGGGACTAACACTGAAGCTTTCTTT. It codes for CASTRGTNTEAFF.

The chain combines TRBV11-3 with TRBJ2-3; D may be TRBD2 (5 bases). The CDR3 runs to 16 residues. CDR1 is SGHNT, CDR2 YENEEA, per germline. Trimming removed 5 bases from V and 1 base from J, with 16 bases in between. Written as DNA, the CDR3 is TGTGCCAGCAGCCCGGGGTGGGAACCCCGCACAGATACGCAGTATTTT. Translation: CASSPGWEPRTDTQYF.

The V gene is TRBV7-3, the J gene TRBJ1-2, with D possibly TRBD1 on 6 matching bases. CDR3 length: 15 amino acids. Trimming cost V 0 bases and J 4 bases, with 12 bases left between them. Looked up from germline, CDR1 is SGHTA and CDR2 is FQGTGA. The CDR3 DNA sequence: TGTGCCAGCAGCTTAACTTGGGCGGGGGCCTATGGCTACACCTTC. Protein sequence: CASSLTWAGAYGYTF.

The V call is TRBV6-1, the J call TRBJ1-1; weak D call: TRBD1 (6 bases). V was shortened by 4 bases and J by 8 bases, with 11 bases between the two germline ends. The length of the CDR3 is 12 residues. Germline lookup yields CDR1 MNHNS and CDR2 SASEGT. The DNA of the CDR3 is TGTGCCAGCAGTGGTAGCAGGGGAGAAGCTTTCTTT. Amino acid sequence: CASSGSRGEAFF.

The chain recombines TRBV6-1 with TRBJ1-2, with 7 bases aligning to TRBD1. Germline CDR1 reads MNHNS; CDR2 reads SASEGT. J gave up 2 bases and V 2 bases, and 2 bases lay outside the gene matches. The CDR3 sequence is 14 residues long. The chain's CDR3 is CASSESQGNYGYTF. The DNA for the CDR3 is TGTGCCAGCAGTGAATCACAGGGGAACTATGGCTACACCTTC.

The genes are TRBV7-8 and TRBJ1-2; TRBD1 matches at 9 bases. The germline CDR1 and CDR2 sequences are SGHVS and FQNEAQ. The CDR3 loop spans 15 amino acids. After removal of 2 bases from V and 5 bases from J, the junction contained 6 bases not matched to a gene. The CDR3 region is CASSLSNRGPYGYTF. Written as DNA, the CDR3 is TGTGCCAGCAGCTTATCCAACAGGGGGCCATATGGCTACACCTTC.

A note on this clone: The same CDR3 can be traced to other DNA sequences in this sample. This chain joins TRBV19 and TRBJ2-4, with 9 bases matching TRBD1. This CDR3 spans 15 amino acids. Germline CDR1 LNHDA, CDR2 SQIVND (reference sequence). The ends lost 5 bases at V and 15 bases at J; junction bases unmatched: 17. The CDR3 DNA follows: TGTGCCAGTAGTGCCCCGGGACAGGGAGGAGGGCCTAGGTACTTC. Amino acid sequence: CASSAPGQGGGPRYF.